This TCR beta chain was sequenced during a study of cytomegalovirus exposure and HLA in healthy donors. The table came from immunoSEQ multiplex PCR; TCRdb's copy has only in-frame clones and leaves some out. The table includes 100,000 to 150,000 clones, 80% to 90% detected once. This receptor was obtained from a woman aged 18-29 years in good health and CMV-seronegative. Material: PBMCs.

In DNA form, the CDR3 reads TGTGCCAGCAGCCCCGCCGGCGGTCCTGAGCAGTTCTTC. Protein product: CASSPAGGPEQFF. The chain uses TRBV7-9 and TRBJ2-1, with D hard to call. V was trimmed by 5 bases and J by 9 bases, leaving 14 bases between them. The CDR3 totals 13 residues. Per the germline V gene, CDR1 is SEHNR and CDR2 is FQNEAQ (reference sequence).